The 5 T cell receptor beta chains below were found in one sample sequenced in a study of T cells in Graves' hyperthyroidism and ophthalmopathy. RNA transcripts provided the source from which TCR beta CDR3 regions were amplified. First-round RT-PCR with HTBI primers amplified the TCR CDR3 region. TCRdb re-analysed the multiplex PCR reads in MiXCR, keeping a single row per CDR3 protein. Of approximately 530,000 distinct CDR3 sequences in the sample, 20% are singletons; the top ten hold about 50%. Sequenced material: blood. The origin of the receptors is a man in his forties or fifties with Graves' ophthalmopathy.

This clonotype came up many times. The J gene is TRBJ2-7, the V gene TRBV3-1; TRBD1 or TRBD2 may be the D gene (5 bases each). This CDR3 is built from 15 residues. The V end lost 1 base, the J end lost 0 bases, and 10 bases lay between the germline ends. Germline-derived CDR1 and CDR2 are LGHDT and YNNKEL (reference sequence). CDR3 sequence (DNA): TGTGCCAGCAGCCAAGGATCGGGGACCTCCTACGAGCAGTACTTC. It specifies CASSQGSGTSYEQYF.

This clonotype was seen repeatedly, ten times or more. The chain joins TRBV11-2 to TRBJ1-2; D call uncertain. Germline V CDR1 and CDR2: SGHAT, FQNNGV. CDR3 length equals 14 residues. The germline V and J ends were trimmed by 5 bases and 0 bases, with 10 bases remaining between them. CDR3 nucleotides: TGTGCCAGCAGCCGGGCTGGGGCTAACTATGGCTACACCTTC. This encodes CASSRAGANYGYTF.

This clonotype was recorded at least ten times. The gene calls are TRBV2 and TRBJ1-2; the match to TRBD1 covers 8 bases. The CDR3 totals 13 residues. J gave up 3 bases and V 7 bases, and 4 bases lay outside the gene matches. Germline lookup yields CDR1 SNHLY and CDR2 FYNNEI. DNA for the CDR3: TGTGCCAGCATACTGGACAGGGACTATGGCTACACCTTC. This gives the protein CASILDRDYGYTF.

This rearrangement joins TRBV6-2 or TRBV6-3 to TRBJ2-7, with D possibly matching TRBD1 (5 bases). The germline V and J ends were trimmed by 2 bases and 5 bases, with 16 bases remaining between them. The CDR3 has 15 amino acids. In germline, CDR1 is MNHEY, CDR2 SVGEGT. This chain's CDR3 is CASSYRQSFRDEQYF. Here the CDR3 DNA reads TGTGCCAGCAGTTACCGACAGTCGTTTAGGGACGAGCAGTACTTC.

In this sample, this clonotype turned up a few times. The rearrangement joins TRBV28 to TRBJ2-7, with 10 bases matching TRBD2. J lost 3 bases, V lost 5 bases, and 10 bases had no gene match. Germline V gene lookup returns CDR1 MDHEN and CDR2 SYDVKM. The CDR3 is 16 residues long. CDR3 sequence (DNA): TGTGCCAGCAGTCGACAAAGCGGGAGGGCCGGCTACGAGCAGTACTTC. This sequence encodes CASSRQSGRAGYEQYF.